The 7 T cell receptor beta chains below come from one sample, sequenced in a study of blood T cell repertoires in COVID-19 (dated by TCRdb to 2018 to 2020). Library preparation was by the immunoSEQ multiplex PCR assay. TCRdb carries this immuneACCESS record with in-frame sequences only. Its versions omit some clonotypes, under half of them owing to an unresolved V gene in the studies checked, with the rest unexplained. This sample comprises 250,000 to 400,000 clones, 87% of them detected only once. Of the sample, 1% is held by the ten largest clones. Sequencing was done on a sample of peripheral blood. The receptor set was obtained from a man aged 50 to 60 with active or convalescent COVID-19.

For the CDR3, the DNA is TGTGCCAGCAGTGCGGGTCCCAATTCACCCCTCCACTTT. This gives the protein CASSAGPNSPLHF. The J gene is TRBJ1-6, the V gene TRBV28; no clear D gene. Germline CDR1 and CDR2: MDHEN and SYDVKM. The CDR3 loop spans 13 amino acids. The germline V and J ends were trimmed by 5 bases and 7 bases, with 9 bases remaining between them.

V gene TRBV6-1 combines with J gene TRBJ2-5; 12 bases are a match to TRBD1. The J segment lost 1 base and the V segment lost 2 bases, leaving 14 bases of the junction unmatched. Germline V gene sequence: CDR1 MNHNS, CDR2 SASEGT. The CDR3 covers 20 residues. The CDR3 coding sequence is TGTGCCAGCAGTGAACTCCTCTCGGGACAGGGGGCGGCCCTCCAAGAGACCCAGTACTTC. Translating gives CASSELLSGQGAALQETQYF.

The chain joins TRBV13 to TRBJ1-1; 9 positions match TRBD1. The CDR3 has 14 residues. Per the germline V gene, CDR1 is PRHDT and CDR2 is FYEKMQ (reference sequence). Trimming took 6 bases from V and 2 from J; bases not matched to a gene: 4. The CDR3 DNA sequence: TGTGCCAGCAGAAGGACAGGGGTTAACACTGAAGCTTTCTTT. It encodes CASRRTGVNTEAFF.

CDR3 DNA sequence: TGTGCCAGCAGCCGGACAGCCAGAATGAACACTGAAGCTTTCTTT. It translates to CASSRTARMNTEAFF. This chain links TRBV6-5 with TRBJ1-1, with a weak D call TRBD1 (6 bases). The germline V and J ends were trimmed by 6 bases and 0 bases, with 14 bases remaining between them. The CDR3 length is 15 residues. Looked up from germline, CDR1 is MNHEY and CDR2 is SVGAGI.

This rearrangement joins TRBV30 to TRBJ2-5; 10 positions match TRBD1. This CDR3 is built from 15 residues. Trimming at V came to 5 bases and at J to 5 bases, leaving 11 bases not matched to a gene. Germline CDR1 is GTSNPN and CDR2 is SVGIG (reference sequence). The CDR3 protein is CAWVSGTGARETQYF. Here the CDR3 DNA reads TGTGCCTGGGTCTCAGGGACAGGGGCCCGGGAGACCCAGTACTTC.

This chain uses TRBV2 with TRBJ2-1; 9 nucleotides line up with TRBD1. Unmatched junction bases numbered 13, after V lost 5 bases and J lost 8 bases. The CDR3 totals 16 residues. Germline values: CDR1 SNHLY, CDR2 FYNNEI. CDR3 amino acids: CASSPRGTGLRDEQFF. CDR3 sequence (DNA): TGTGCCAGCAGTCCGAGGGGGACAGGGTTACGGGATGAGCAGTTCTTC. Supplemented by reference TRBV2 and TRBJ2-1, the full variable domain reads EPEVTQTPSHQVTQMGQEVILRCVPISNHLYFYWYRQILGQKVEFLVSFYNNEISEKSEIFDDQFSVERPDGSNFTLKIRSTKLEDSAMYFCASSPRGTGLRDEQFFGPGTRLTVL.

The chain recombines TRBV6-6 with TRBJ1-4; 8 bases line up with TRBD1. CDR3 length: 15 residues. V was pared by 5 bases and J by 3 bases, with 5 bases of the junction left unmatched. The germline V gene encodes CDR1 MNHNY and CDR2 SVGAGI (reference sequence). The CDR3 nucleotides read TGTGCCAGCAGTCCTCAGGGGGCTGCTAATGAAAAACTGTTTTTT. This sequence encodes CASSPQGAANEKLFF.